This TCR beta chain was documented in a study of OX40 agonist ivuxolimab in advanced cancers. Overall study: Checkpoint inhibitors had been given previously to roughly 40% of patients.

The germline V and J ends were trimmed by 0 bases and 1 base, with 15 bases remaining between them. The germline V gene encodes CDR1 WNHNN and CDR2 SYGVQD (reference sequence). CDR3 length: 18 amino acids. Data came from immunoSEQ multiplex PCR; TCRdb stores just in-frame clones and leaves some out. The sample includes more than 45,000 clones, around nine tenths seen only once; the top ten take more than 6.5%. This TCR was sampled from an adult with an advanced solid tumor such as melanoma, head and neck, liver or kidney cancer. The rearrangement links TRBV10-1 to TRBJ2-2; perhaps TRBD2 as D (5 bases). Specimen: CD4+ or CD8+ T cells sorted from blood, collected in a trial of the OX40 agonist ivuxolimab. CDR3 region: CASSESLGLPLNTGELFF. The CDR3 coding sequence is TGCGCCAGCAGTGAGTCGTTAGGACTGCCCTTGAACACCGGGGAGCTGTTTTTT.